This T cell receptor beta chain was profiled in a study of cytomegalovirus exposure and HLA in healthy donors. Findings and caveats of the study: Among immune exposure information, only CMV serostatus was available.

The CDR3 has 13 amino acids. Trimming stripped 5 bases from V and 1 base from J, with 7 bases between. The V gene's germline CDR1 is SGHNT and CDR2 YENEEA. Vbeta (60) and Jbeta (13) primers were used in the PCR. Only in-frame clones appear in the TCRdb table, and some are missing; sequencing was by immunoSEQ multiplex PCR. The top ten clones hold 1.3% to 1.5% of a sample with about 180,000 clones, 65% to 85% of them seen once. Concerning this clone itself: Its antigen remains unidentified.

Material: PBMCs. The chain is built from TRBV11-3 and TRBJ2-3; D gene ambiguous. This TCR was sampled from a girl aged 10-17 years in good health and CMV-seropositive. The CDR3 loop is CASSNMGTDTQYF. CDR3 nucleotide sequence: TGTGCCAGCAGCAACATGGGCACAGATACGCAGTATTTT. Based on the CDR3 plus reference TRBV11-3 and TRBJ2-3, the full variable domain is EAGVVQSPRYKIIEKKQPVAFWCNPISGHNTLYWYLQNLGQGPELLIRYENEEAVDDSQLPKDRFSAERLKGVDSTLKIQPAELGDSAVYLCASSNMGTDTQYFGPGTRLTVL.